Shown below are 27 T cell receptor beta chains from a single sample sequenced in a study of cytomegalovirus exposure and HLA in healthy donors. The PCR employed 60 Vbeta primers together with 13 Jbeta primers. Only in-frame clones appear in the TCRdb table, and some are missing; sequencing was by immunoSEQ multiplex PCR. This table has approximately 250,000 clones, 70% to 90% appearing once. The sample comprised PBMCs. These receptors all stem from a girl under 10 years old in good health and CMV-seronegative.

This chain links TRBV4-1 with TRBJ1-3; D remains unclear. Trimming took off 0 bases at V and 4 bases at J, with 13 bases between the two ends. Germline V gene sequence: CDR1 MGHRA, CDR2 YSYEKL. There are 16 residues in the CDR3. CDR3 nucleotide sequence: TGCGCCAGCAGCCAAGAAAAGGGAGTGAAAGGAAACACCATATATTTT. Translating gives CASSQEKGVKGNTIYF.

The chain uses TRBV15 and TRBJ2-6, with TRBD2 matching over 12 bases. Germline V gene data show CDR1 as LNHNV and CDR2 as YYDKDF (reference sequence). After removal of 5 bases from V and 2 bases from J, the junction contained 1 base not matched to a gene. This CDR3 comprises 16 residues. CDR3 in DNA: TGTGCCACCAGCGGACTAGCGGGACCTGGGGCCAACGTCCTGACTTTC. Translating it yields CATSGLAGPGANVLTF.

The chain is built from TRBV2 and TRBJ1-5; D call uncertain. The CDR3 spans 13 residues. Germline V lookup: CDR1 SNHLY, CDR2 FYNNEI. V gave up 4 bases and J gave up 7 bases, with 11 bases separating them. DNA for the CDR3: TGTGCCAGCAGTGGTCAAGGGAGCCAGCCCCAGCATTTT. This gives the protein CASSGQGSQPQHF.

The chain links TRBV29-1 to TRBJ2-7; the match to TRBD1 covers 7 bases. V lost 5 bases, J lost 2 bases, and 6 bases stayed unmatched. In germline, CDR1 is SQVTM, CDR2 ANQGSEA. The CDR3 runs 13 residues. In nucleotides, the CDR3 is TGCAGCGTTATTCGGACAGGCACCTACGAGCAGTACTTC. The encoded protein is CSVIRTGTYEQYF.

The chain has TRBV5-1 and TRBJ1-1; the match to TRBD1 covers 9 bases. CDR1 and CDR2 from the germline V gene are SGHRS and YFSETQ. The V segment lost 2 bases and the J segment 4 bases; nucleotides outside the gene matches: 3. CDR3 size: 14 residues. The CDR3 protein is CASSLQGASTEAFF. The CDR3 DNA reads TGCGCCAGCAGCTTACAGGGGGCCAGCACTGAAGCTTTCTTT. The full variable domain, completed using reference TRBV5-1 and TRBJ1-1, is KAGVTQTPRYLIKTRGQQVTLSCSPISGHRSVSWYQQTPGQGLQFLFEYFSETQRNKGNFPGRFSGRQFSNSRSEMNVSTLELGDSALYLCASSLQGASTEAFFGQGTRLTVV.

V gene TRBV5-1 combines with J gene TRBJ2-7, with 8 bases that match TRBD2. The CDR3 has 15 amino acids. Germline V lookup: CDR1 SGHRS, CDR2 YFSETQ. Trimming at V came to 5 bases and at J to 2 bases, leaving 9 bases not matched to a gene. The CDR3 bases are TGCGCCAGCAGTTCTACTGGACTAGCCACCTACGAGCAGTACTTC. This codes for CASSSTGLATYEQYF. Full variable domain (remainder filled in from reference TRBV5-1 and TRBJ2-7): KAGVTQTPRYLIKTRGQQVTLSCSPISGHRSVSWYQQTPGQGLQFLFEYFSETQRNKGNFPGRFSGRQFSNSRSEMNVSTLELGDSALYLCASSSTGLATYEQYFGPGTRLTVT.

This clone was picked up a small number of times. DNA of the CDR3: TGTGCCAGCAGCCAATCGGGACAGAAATTCACAGATACGCAGTATTTT. It yields the protein CASSQSGQKFTDTQYF. This chain connects TRBV16 to TRBJ2-3, with 7 bases lining up with TRBD1. The CDR3 spans 16 residues. V shed 0 bases and J 2 bases; nucleotides not matched to a gene: 5. CDR1 and CDR2 (germline): KGHSY, FQNENV. Using reference TRBV16 and TRBJ2-3 for the parts outside the CDR3, the full variable domain is GEEVAQTPKHLVRGEGQKAKLYCAPIKGHSYVFWYQQVLKNEFKFLISFQNENVFDETGMPKERFSAKCLPNSPCSLEIQATKLEDSAVYFCASSQSGQKFTDTQYFGPGTRLTVL.

The CDR3 DNA reads TGTGCCAGCAGCACCCATGAGGCCCTGAACACTGAAGCTTTCTTT. As protein: CASSTHEALNTEAFF. V is TRBV7-9 and J is TRBJ1-1, with D unresolved. V lost 5 bases to trimming and J lost 0 bases, with 13 bases between them. CDR1 and CDR2 (germline): SEHNR, FQNEAQ (reference sequence). This CDR3 is built from 15 residues.

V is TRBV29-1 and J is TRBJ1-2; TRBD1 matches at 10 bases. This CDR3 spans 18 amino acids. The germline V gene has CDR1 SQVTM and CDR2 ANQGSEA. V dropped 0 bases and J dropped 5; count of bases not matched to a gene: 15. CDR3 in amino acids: CSVEDLMGQGSVRYGYTF. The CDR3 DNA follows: TGCAGCGTTGAAGATCTTATGGGACAGGGGTCGGTTCGTTATGGCTACACCTTC.

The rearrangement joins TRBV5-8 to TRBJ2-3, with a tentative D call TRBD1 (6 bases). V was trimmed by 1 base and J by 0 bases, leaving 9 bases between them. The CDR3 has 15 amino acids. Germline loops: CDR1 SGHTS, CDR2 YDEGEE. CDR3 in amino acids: CASSLQGSSTDTQYF. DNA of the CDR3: TGTGCCAGCAGCTTGCAGGGGAGTAGCACAGATACGCAGTATTTT.

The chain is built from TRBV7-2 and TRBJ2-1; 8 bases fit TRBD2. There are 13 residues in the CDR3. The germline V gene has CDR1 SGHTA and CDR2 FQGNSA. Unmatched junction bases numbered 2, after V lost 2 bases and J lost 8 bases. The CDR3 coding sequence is TGTGCCAGCAGCTTACGGGGGGGCCATGAGCAGTTCTTC. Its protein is CASSLRGGHEQFF.

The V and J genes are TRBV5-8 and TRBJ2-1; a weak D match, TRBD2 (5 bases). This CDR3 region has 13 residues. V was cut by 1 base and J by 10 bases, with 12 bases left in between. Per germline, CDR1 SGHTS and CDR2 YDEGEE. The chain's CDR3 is CASSLLRVREQFF. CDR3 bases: TGTGCCAGCAGCTTGTTGAGGGTTCGGGAGCAGTTCTTC.

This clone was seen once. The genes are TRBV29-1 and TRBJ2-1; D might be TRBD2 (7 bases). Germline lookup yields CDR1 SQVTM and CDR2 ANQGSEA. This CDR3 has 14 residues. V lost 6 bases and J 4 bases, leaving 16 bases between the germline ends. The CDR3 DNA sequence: TGCAGCGTCATTCGGGGGGCGAGGTACAATGAGCAGTTCTTC. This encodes CSVIRGARYNEQFF.

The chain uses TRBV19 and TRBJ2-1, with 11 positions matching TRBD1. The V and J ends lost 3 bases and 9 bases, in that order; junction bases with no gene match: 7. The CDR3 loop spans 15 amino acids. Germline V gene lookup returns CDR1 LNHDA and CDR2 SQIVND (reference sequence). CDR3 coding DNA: TGTGCCAGTAGTATTCCGGGACAGGGGGGCGGTGAGCAGTTCTTC. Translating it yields CASSIPGQGGGEQFF.

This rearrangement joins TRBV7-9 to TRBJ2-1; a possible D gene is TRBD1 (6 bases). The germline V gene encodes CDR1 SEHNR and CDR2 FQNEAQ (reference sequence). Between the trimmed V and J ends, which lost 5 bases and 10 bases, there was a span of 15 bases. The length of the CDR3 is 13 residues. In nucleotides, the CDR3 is TGTGCCAGCAGCGGGACACCCAGCCGCGAGCAGTTCTTC. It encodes CASSGTPSREQFF.

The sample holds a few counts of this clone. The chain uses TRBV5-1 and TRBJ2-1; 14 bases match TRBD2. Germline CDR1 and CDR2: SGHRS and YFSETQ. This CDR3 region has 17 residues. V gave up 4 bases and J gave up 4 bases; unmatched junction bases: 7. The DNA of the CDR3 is TGCGCCAGCAGCAGCGGGACTAGCGGGAGTCCTTACAATGAGCAGTTCTTC. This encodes CASSSGTSGSPYNEQFF. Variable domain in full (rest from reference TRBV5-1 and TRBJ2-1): KAGVTQTPRYLIKTRGQQVTLSCSPISGHRSVSWYQQTPGQGLQFLFEYFSETQRNKGNFPGRFSGRQFSNSRSEMNVSTLELGDSALYLCASSSGTSGSPYNEQFFGPGTRLTVL.

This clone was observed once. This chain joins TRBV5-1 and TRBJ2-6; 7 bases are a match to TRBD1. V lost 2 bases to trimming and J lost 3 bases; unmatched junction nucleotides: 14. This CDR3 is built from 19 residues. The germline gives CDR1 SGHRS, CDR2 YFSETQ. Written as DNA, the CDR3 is TGCGCCAGCAGCTTACAGGGACAGCTAAAGGTTTTTGGGGCCAACGTCCTGACTTTC. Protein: CASSLQGQLKVFGANVLTF.

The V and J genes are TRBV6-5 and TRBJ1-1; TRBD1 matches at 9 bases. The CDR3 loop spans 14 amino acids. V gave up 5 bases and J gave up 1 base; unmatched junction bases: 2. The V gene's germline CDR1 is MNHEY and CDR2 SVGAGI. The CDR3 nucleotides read TGTGCCAGCAGTATGACAGGGGGGAACACTGAAGCTTTCTTT. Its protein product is CASSMTGGNTEAFF.

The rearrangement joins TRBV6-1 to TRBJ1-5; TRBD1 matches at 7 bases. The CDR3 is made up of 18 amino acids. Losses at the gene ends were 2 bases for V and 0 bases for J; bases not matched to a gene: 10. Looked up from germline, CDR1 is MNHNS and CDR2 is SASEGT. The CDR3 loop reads CASSELYGTAYSNQPQHF. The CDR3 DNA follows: TGTGCCAGCAGTGAATTGTATGGGACAGCCTATAGCAATCAGCCCCAGCATTTT.

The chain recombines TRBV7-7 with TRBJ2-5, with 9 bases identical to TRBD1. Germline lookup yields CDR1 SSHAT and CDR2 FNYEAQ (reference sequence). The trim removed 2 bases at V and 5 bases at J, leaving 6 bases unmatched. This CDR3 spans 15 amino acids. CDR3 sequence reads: CASSLTGGRWETQYF. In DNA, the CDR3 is TGTGCCAGCAGCTTAACAGGGGGCAGGTGGGAGACCCAGTACTTC.

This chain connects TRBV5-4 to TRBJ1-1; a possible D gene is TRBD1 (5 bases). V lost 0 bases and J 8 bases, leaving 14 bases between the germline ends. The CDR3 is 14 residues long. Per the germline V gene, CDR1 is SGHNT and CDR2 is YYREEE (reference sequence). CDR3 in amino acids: CASSLDGGGAEAFF. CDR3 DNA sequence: TGTGCCAGCAGCTTGGACGGGGGAGGTGCGGAAGCTTTCTTT.

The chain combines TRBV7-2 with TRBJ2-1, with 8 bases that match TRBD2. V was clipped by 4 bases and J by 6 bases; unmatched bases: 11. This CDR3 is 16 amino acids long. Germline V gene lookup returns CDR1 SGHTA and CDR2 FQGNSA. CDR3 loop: CASSSLAGGAGNEQFF. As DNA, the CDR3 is TGTGCCAGCAGCTCCCTAGCGGGCGGCGCTGGCAATGAGCAGTTCTTC.

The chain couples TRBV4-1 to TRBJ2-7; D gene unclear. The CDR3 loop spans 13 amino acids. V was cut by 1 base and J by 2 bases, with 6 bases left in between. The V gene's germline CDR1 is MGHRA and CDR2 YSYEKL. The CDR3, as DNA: TGCGCCAGCAGCCAAGGGGCCACCTACGAGCAGTACTTC. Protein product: CASSQGATYEQYF.

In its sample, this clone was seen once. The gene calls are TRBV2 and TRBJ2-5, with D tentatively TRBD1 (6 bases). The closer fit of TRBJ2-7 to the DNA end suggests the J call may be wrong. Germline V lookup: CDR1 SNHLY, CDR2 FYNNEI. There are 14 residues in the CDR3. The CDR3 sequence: CASSEDRAIYEQYF. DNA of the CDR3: TGTGCCAGCAGTGAAGACAGGGCGATTTACGAGCAGTACTTC.

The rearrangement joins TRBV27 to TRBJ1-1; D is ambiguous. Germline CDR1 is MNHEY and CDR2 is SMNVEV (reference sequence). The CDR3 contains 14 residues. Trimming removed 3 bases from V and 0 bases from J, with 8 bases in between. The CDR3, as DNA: TGTGCCAGCAGTTTGGCTTTAATGAACACTGAAGCTTTCTTT. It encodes CASSLALMNTEAFF.

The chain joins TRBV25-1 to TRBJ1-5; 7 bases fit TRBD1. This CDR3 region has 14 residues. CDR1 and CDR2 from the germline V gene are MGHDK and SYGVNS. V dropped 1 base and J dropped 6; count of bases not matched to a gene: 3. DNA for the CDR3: TGTGCCAGCAGTGAATCAACAGGGGCTCAGCCCCAGCATTTT. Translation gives CASSESTGAQPQHF.

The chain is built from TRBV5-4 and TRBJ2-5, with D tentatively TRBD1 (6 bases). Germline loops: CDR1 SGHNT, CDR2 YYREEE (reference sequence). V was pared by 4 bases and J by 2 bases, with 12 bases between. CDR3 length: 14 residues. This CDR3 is CASSLTGTQETQYF. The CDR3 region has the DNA TGTGCCAGCAGCCTTACAGGGACACAAGAGACCCAGTACTTC.